This section outlines one T cell receptor (beta chain) sequence together with its context. As yet, its antigen is unknown. This sample was taken from a study of cytomegalovirus exposure and HLA in healthy donors. Study-level background: In a later analysis, it was reported that the approximately 120 validation repertoires had been produced on the same platform as the 670 or so repertoires belonging to the first cohort. Study conclusions and caveats: In vitro assays verified that three CMV-associated chains recognized CMV antigens specifically. The majority of TCR sequences were rare, yet some public TCRs appeared in many donors.

Repertoires were generated with immunoSEQ multiplex PCR, while TCRdb's copy carries only in-frame clones and drops some. The repertoire holds hundreds of thousands of clones, with about nine tenths as singletons. The CDR3 has 15 residues. Between the trimmed V and J ends, which lost 5 bases and 0 bases, there was a span of 14 bases. Germline V CDR1 and CDR2: MNHEY, SMNVEV (reference sequence). The chain combines TRBV27 with TRBJ2-7; no definite D call. The receptor's source is a woman aged 18-35 years in good health and CMV-seropositive. Sequenced material: PBMCs. CDR3 sequence: CASSRWQAISYEQYF. The CDR3, as DNA: TGTGCCAGCAGTAGGTGGCAGGCGATCTCCTACGAGCAGTACTTC.